The 18 T cell receptor beta chains below come from one sample, sequenced in a study of T cell repertoires in cytomegalovirus infection. For these TCRs, the target antigens are not known. TCRdb redid the calling of the reads with MiXCR, one entry per CDR3 protein. This sample has approximately 120,000 distinct CDR3 sequences; about 32% occur once, and the top ten carry 58%. The sequenced sample was CD8+ T cells from cultured PBMCs, obtained from culture after CMV antigen stimulation. These receptor sequences come from a human donor in good health (CMV status not recorded). Some clones in this sample may be carry-over from other donors' samples.

V gene TRBV6-1 combines with J gene TRBJ2-3; D gene uncertain. V was shortened by 6 bases and J by 2 bases, with 15 bases between the two germline ends. CDR3 length: 15 residues. The germline V gene has CDR1 MNHNS and CDR2 SASEGT. CDR3 DNA sequence: TGTGCCAGCAGCTACACCTTGGCATCCACAGATACGCAGTATTTT. It translates to CASSYTLASTDTQYF.

This rearrangement joins TRBV7-3 to TRBJ1-6; perhaps TRBD1 as D (5 bases). Trimming stripped 6 bases from V and 3 bases from J, with 12 bases between. Per germline, CDR1 SGHTA and CDR2 FQGTGA. There are 15 residues in the CDR3. CDR3 sequence (DNA): TGTGCCAGCAGGCAAACAGGTTACTATAATTCACCCCTCCACTTT. Amino acids: CASRQTGYYNSPLHF.

This clonotype was seen a few times. The rearrangement joins TRBV4-1 to TRBJ1-1; D may be TRBD1 (6 bases). Looked up from germline, CDR1 is MGHRA and CDR2 is YSYEKL. CDR3 length: 15 residues. V dropped 0 bases and J dropped 4 bases, with 12 bases sitting between them. This chain's CDR3 is CASSQDNYRVTEAFF. DNA of the CDR3: TGCGCCAGCAGCCAAGATAATTACAGGGTCACTGAAGCTTTCTTT.

A remark on this clonotype: One end of the junction fails to match germline, which may point to a read error. The V gene is TRBV7-9, the J gene TRBJ2-7; 12 bases are shared with TRBD2. The CDR3 totals 15 residues. From germline, CDR1 is SEHNR and CDR2 FQNEAQ (reference sequence). The CDR3 DNA follows: TGTGCCAGCAGCCCGACTAGCGGGGGCCCCTACGGGCAGTACTTC. Protein product: CASSPTSGGPYGQYF.

This clonotype was seen a handful of times. The CDR3 DNA is TGTGCCAGCAGTGAATTGGGGTACATGAACACTGAAGCTTTCTTT. Encoded protein: CASSELGYMNTEAFF. This chain joins TRBV2 and TRBJ1-1; D gene uncertain. The CDR3 consists of 15 residues. V was trimmed by 2 bases and J by 0 bases, leaving 10 bases between them. CDR1 and CDR2 from the germline V gene are SNHLY and FYNNEI.

This clonotype has more than one count but fewer than ten. This rearrangement joins TRBV10-3 to TRBJ2-5, with a tentative D call TRBD2 (6 bases). The germline CDR1 and CDR2 sequences are ENHRY and SYGVKD. Trimming pared 5 bases from V and 1 base from J, leaving 14 bases between. CDR3 size: 15 residues. For the CDR3, the DNA is TGTGCCATCAGTCCTCAGGGAGGAAGCCAAGAGACCCAGTACTTC. This codes for CAISPQGGSQETQYF.

This clonotype has a handful of counts. CDR3 residues: CASSQETLRGWNEKLFF. The DNA of the CDR3 is TGCGCCAGCAGCCAAGAGACCCTCAGGGGGTGGAATGAAAAACTGTTTTTT. The gene calls are TRBV4-1 and TRBJ1-4; 7 positions agree with TRBD1. Germline CDR1 and CDR2: MGHRA and YSYEKL. The CDR3 has 17 residues. The V and J ends lost 0 bases and 5 bases, in that order; junction bases with no gene match: 9.

This clonotype was seen a handful of times. The chain employs TRBV4-1 and TRBJ1-5; D is possibly TRBD1 (6 bases). Trimming removed 3 bases from V and 8 bases from J, with 14 bases in between. In germline, CDR1 is MGHRA, CDR2 YSYEKL. The CDR3 extends over 14 amino acids. CDR3 DNA: TGCGCCAGCAGCCACCCACAGGGTTACGAGCCCCAGCATTTT. Residues: CASSHPQGYEPQHF.

Turning to this clonotype: A much more abundant neighbour one base away suggests this may be a read error. The rearrangement links TRBV6-8 to TRBJ2-1; 9 nucleotides agree with TRBD1. The trim removed 2 bases at V and 4 bases at J, leaving 3 bases unmatched. Germline CDR1 and CDR2: MNHGY and SAAAGT. This CDR3 has 15 residues. This CDR3 is CASSYPGTGYNEQFF. CDR3 coding DNA: TGTGCCAGCAGTTACCCCGGGACAGGGTACAATGAGCAGTTCTTC.

V is TRBV7-9 and J is TRBJ1-3; D gene uncertain. CDR1 is SEHNR and CDR2 is FQNEAQ in the germline V gene (reference sequence). The CDR3 is 15 amino acids. V was trimmed by 5 bases and J by 0 bases, leaving 11 bases between them. The CDR3 coding sequence is TGTGCCAGCAGCGGTAGAGGTTTCTCTGGAAACACCATATATTTT. This encodes CASSGRGFSGNTIYF.

V and J are TRBV6-1 and TRBJ1-5; TRBD1 matches at 7 bases. V shed 3 bases and J 7 bases; nucleotides not matched to a gene: 12. The germline V gene has CDR1 MNHNS and CDR2 SASEGT. The length of the CDR3 is 16 residues. The CDR3 sequence is CASSEGPYRGEQPQHF. CDR3 DNA: TGTGCCAGCAGTGAGGGACCTTACAGGGGTGAACAGCCCCAGCATTTT.

This clonotype was recorded a few times. The chain links TRBV6-6 to TRBJ1-4; 9 bases map to TRBD1. Germline CDR1 is MNHNY and CDR2 is SVGAGI (reference sequence). The ends lost 2 bases at V and 5 bases at J; junction bases unmatched: 15. The CDR3 loop spans 19 amino acids. CDR3 in amino acids: CASSYVYRGRSDGNEKLFF. DNA for the CDR3: TGTGCCAGCAGTTACGTGTACAGGGGGCGAAGTGATGGGAATGAAAAACTGTTTTTT.

This clonotype was counted ten times or more. The genes are TRBV6-1 and TRBJ2-3; the match to TRBD2 covers 8 bases. Germline V CDR1 and CDR2: MNHNS, SASEGT. The CDR3 is 17 residues long. V was clipped by 2 bases and J by 0 bases; unmatched bases: 7. The CDR3 region is CASSEWRGAISTDTQYF. CDR3 bases: TGTGCCAGCAGTGAATGGCGGGGGGCGATTAGCACAGATACGCAGTATTTT.

A few counts support this clonotype. The chain couples TRBV6-1 to TRBJ1-5; a weak D match, TRBD1 (5 bases). CDR1 and CDR2 (germline): MNHNS, SASEGT. V lost 7 bases and J 10 bases, leaving 17 bases between the germline ends. This CDR3 has 13 residues. CDR3 nucleotide sequence: TGTGCCAGCAATCCCTCTCTGAGGGGACCCCAGCATTTT. Amino acids: CASNPSLRGPQHF.

The gene calls are TRBV7-2 and TRBJ2-1; no clear D. The CDR3 extends over 12 amino acids. Trimming cost V 3 bases and J 10 bases, with 10 bases left between them. In germline, CDR1 is SGHTA, CDR2 FQGNSA. The CDR3 bases are TGTGCCAGCAGCTTCAGAAAAGGGGAGCAGTTCTTC. Its translation is CASSFRKGEQFF.

This clonotype showed up just a few times. The gene calls are TRBV20-1 and TRBJ2-3; 8 bases map to TRBD2. This CDR3 is 18 amino acids long. Per the germline V gene, CDR1 is DFQATT and CDR2 is SNEGSKA (reference sequence). The V and J ends lost 6 bases and 2 bases, in that order; junction bases with no gene match: 19. CDR3 region: CSAKTLFSGDPSTDTQYF. Written as DNA, the CDR3 is TGCAGTGCCAAGACATTATTTAGCGGGGACCCTTCCACAGATACGCAGTATTTT.

The table lists this clonotype with many counts. The chain recombines TRBV28 with TRBJ1-6; possibly TRBD1 for D (6 bases). V gave up 1 base and J gave up 8 bases, with 15 bases separating them. The germline V gene encodes CDR1 MDHEN and CDR2 SYDVKM. The CDR3 length is 16 residues. CDR3 nucleotides: TGTGCCAGCAGTTTATTGGCCTACAGGGAGGATTCACCCCTCCACTTT. It encodes CASSLLAYREDSPLHF.

CDR3 protein: CAATTGELSQPQHF. In DNA, the CDR3 is TGTGCCGCGACGACAGGGGAGTTATCTCAGCCCCAGCATTTT. The chain combines TRBV6-1 with TRBJ1-5; 8 bases agree with TRBD1. Germline V gene lookup returns CDR1 MNHNS and CDR2 SASEGT. Trimming at V came to 11 bases and at J to 6 bases, leaving 12 bases not matched to a gene. This CDR3 is 14 amino acids long.